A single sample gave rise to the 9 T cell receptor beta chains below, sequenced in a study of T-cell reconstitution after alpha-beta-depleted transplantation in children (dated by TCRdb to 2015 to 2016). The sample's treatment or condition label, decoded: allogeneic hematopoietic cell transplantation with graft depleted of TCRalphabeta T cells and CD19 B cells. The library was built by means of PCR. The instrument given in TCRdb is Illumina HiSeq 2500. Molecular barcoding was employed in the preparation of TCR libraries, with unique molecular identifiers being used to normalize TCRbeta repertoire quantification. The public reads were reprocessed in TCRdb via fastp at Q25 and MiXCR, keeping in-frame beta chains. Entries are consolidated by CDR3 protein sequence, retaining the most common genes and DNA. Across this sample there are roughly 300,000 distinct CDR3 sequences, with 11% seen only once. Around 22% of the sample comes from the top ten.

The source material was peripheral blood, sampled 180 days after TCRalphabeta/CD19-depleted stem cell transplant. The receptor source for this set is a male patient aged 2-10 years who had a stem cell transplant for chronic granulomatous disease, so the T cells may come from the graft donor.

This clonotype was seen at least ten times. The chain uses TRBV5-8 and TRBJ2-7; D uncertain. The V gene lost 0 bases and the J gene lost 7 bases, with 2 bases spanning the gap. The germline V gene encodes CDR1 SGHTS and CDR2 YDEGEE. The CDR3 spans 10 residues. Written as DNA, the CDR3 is TGTGCCAGCAGCTTGGTTGAGCAGTACTTC. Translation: CASSLVEQYF.

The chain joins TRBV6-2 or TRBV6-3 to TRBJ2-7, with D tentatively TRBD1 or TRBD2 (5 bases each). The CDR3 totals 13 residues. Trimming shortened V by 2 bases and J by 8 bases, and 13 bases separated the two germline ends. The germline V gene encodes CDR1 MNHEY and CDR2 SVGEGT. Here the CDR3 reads CASSYHDWGKQYF. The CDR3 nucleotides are TGTGCCAGCAGTTACCACGATTGGGGGAAGCAGTACTTC.

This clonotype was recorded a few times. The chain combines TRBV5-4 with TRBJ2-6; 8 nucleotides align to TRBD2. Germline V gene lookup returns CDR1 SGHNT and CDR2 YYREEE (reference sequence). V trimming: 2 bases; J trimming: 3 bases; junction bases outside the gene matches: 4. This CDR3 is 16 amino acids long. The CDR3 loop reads CASSFGAGGGANVLTF. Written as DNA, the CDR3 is TGTGCCAGCAGCTTCGGGGCGGGAGGTGGGGCCAACGTCCTGACTTTC.

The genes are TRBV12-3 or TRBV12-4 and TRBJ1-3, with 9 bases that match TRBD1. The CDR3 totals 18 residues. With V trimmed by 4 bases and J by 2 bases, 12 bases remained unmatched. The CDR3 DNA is TGTGCCAGCAGTTACATTTTGAACCGACAGGGGGCTGGAAACACCATATATTTT. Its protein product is CASSYILNRQGAGNTIYF.

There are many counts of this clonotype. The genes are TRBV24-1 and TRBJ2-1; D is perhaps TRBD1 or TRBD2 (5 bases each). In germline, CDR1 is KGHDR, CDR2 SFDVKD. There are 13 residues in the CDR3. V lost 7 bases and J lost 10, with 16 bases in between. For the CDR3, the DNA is TGTGCCACCAGCGCCTCCGGGACCCACGAGCAGTTCTTC. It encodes CATSASGTHEQFF.

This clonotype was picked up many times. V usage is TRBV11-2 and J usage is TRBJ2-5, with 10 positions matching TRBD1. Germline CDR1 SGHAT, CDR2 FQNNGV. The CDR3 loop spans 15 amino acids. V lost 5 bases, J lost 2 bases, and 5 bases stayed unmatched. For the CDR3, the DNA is TGTGCCAGCAGCCCTCAGGGACAGGGGCAAGAGACCCAGTACTTC. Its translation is CASSPQGQGQETQYF.

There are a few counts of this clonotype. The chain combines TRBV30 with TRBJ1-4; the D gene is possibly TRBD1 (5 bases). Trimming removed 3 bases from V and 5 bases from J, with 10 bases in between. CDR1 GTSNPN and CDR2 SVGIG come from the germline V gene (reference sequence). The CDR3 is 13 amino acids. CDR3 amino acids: CAWRADSNEKLFF. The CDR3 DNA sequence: TGTGCCTGGAGGGCCGACAGCAATGAAAAACTGTTTTTT.

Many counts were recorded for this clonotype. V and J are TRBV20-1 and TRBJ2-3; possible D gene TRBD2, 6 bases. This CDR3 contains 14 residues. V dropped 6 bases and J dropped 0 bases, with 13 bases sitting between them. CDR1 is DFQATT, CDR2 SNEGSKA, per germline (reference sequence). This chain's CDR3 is CSAHRDLSTDTQYF. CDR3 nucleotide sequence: TGCAGTGCCCACCGGGACTTGAGCACAGATACGCAGTATTTT.

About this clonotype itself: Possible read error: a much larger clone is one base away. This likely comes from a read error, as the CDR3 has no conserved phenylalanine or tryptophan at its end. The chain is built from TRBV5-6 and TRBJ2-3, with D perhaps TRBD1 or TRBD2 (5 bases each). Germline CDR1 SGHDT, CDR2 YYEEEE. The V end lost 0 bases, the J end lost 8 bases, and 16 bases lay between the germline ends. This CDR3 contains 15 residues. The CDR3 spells CASSLVGAGWATQYY. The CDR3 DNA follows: TGTGCCAGCAGCTTGGTGGGAGCAGGGTGGGCTACGCAGTATTAT.